A single sample gave rise to the 5 T cell receptor beta chains below, sequenced in a study of shared clonotypes between healthy human individuals. TCRdb keeps only in-frame clones here, not all; method: immunoSEQ multiplex PCR. Counted here are around 1,100,000 clones, approximately 80% occurring once; the ten biggest clones make up 0.89%. Material for sequencing was memory CD4+ T cells from PBMCs. Subset described: CD45RA-negative fraction. Source of these receptors: a man younger than 35 in good health. Some clones in this sample may be carry-over from other donors' samples.

The rearrangement uses TRBV19 and TRBJ1-2; D remains ambiguous. Germline V gives CDR1 LNHDA, CDR2 SQIVND (reference sequence). V was trimmed by 10 bases and J by 10 bases, leaving 10 bases between them. CDR3 length: 9 amino acids. The CDR3 region is CAIRGFYTF. The CDR3 nucleotides are TGTGCCATTCGAGGGTTCTACACCTTC.

The gene calls are TRBV28 and TRBJ1-4; D is perhaps TRBD1 (6 bases). Trimming removed 5 bases from V and 7 bases from J, with 11 bases in between. The CDR3 is 13 residues long. Per germline, CDR1 MDHEN and CDR2 SYDVKM. The DNA for the CDR3 is TGTGCCAGCAGTCGTAGCAGGGGTGAAAAACTGTTTTTT. It is translated as CASSRSRGEKLFF.

The chain links TRBV5-8 to TRBJ1-5, with D possibly matching TRBD1 (6 bases). The germline gives CDR1 SGHTS, CDR2 YDEGEE. The CDR3 extends over 15 amino acids. V dropped 3 bases and J dropped 9 bases, with 19 bases sitting between them. This CDR3 is CASSSDGGSSWPQHF. Here the CDR3 DNA reads TGTGCCAGCAGCTCAGATGGGGGCAGTAGCTGGCCCCAGCATTTT.

This rearrangement joins TRBV19 to TRBJ1-2; TRBD1 aligns across 9 bases. The CDR3 length is 17 residues. V dropped 0 bases and J dropped 3; count of bases not matched to a gene: 8. Per germline, CDR1 LNHDA and CDR2 SQIVND (reference sequence). The CDR3 here is CASSIERQGGTYYGYTF. The CDR3 DNA is TGTGCCAGTAGTATAGAAAGACAGGGGGGGACCTACTATGGCTACACCTTC.

This clone was found once. V is TRBV5-1 and J is TRBJ2-5, with D uncertain. The CDR3 spans 12 residues. V lost 2 bases to trimming and J lost 3 bases, with 5 bases between them. CDR1 is SGHRS and CDR2 is YFSETQ in the germline V gene. The CDR3 nucleotides are TGCGCCAGCAGCTTACAAGAAGAGACCCAGTACTTC. This translates into CASSLQEETQYF.